This T cell receptor beta chain was captured by sequencing in a study of patients and donors after allogeneic stem cell transplantation (dated by TCRdb to 2018 to 2021). This clonotype was detected a few times. Its cognate antigen has yet to be identified. Per-base qualities were not stored, and no clone one base away is much larger. CDR1 MNHEY and CDR2 SMNVEV were looked up in the germline V gene (reference sequence). The CDR3, cysteine through phenylalanine, is 17 amino acids long. Only CDR3 DNA remains: 51 bases, in frame from the first base. Here V drops 0 bases and J drops 5 bases, and the junction holds 10 bases not matched to any gene. Libraries were constructed by RT-PCR. The listed sequencing device is NextSeq 550. The public reads were run again by TCRdb, first through fastp at Q25 and then through MiXCR, and only productive beta chains were kept. Every distinct CDR3 protein forms one entry, paired with its most common genes and DNA. The sample table lists 900,000 to 1,000,000 distinct CDR3 sequences, 15% to 20% of them with a count of one. The top ten clonotypes cover 5% to 6.5% of the sample.

The V and J genes are TRBV27 and TRBJ2-1; 7 central bases correspond to TRBD2. Sample: blood, either unsorted or a sorted T cell fraction (not recorded which). The clonotype comes from a human donor who was either an allogeneic HSCT recipient or a stem cell or donor lymphocyte infusion donor (not recorded which). It is not recorded whose cells these are; they may come from a transplant donor. The DNA reads TGTGCCAGCAGTTTATCCATTTTTACTAGCGAACACAATGAGCAGTTCTTC. Its protein is CASSLSIFTSEHNEQFF.